Below, one TCR beta chain is given with its context. Assay used: immunoSEQ multiplex PCR; TCRdb lists only in-frame clones, some missing. The sample shows some 490,000 clones, about 85% of them seen only once. The data were obtained in a study of blood T cell repertoires in COVID-19. V lost 5 bases and J 0 bases, leaving 12 bases between the germline ends. The CDR3 length is 15 residues. Germline V gives CDR1 MNHEY, CDR2 SVGAGI. The V call is TRBV6-5, the J call TRBJ2-3; D perhaps matches TRBD2 (5 bases). Sample: PBMCs or T cells enriched from blood (not recorded which). The TCR sequence derives from an older woman who had recovered from COVID-19. CDR3 in amino acids: CASSIPAASTDTQYF. In DNA, the CDR3 is TGTGCCAGCAGTATCCCAGCGGCTAGCACAGATACGCAGTATTTT.